The TCR beta chain under discussion was sequenced for a study of Ad26.COV2.S vaccination and SARS-CoV-2 variants. The repertoire was sequenced with immunoSEQ multiplex PCR; TCRdb's copy has only in-frame clones and lacks some. The sample lists about 350,000 clones; approximately 85% were seen once. The treatment denotes: around 19 received Ad26.COV2.S at low or high dose, single or two shots; 5 received placebo; per-sample allocation not given. The study sampled participants on day 63 after the first vaccine or placebo injection. CDR1 is ENHRY and CDR2 is SYGVKD in the germline V gene. This CDR3 region has 15 residues. Trimming cost V 0 bases and J 1 base, with 9 bases left between them.

The TCR was taken from a person between 18 and 65 years old who received the Ad26.COV2.S COVID-19 vaccine or a placebo. The sequenced sample was peripheral blood, obtained in a trial of Ad26.COV2.S vaccine versus placebo. The genes are TRBV10-3 and TRBJ1-1, with D unresolved. The CDR3 DNA reads as TGTGCCATCAGTGAGTCGATTTCCGGGAACACTGAAGCTTTCTTT. Protein: CAISESISGNTEAFF.